This TCR beta chain was sequenced in a study of CD8+CD57+ T cells in acquired aplastic anemia. In its sample, this clonotype was seen many times. Profiling that covered TCR beta VDJ and CDR3 relied on genomic DNA as its template. TCRdb analysed the reads with MiXCR anew, one entry per CDR3 protein. The sample gives more than 100,000 distinct CDR3 sequences, 35% to 50% of which show up once; roughly 8.1% is in the top ten. CDR3 size: 13 residues. The germline V and J ends were trimmed by 0 bases and 2 bases, with 3 bases remaining between them. Germline lookup yields CDR1 SGHNT and CDR2 YYREEE (reference sequence).

This TCR came from a human donor in good health, serving as a control. The chain employs TRBV5-4 and TRBJ1-3; unclear D gene. The specimen sequenced was sorted CD4+, CD8+, or CD8+CD57+ T cells (not recorded which) from PBMCs. CDR3 sequence (DNA): TGTGCCAGCAGCTTGGCGCCTGGAAACACCATATATTTT. Protein: CASSLAPGNTIYF.